This T cell receptor beta chain appears in the sequencing data of a study of metastatic and nonmetastatic thyroid tumors. Study-wide background: Repertoire comparisons spanned blood and tumor or nodule tissue from malignant and benign thyroid patients.

Study conclusions and caveats: Versus benign nodules, malignant thyroid tumors reportedly had significantly higher TCR beta diversity, in blood and tumor.

Study processing details: Using the CDR3 differences seen across clinicopathological groups, the authors built a distant-metastasis classifier for papillary thyroid cancer, which was meant to discriminate distant-metastatic patients. TCRdb re-called the PCR reads via MiXCR. The V and J calls come from TCRdb's annotation, not from the publication. Here the sample spans about 38,000 clones, roughly half being singletons. V was shortened by 1 base and J by 10 bases, with 20 bases between the two germline ends. This CDR3 contains 17 residues. Germline CDR1 MNHEY, CDR2 SMNVEV (reference sequence). Before thyroid surgery, none of the patients had received any treatment. This clone was observed a few times. Its cognate antigen is unknown.

The clonotype was recovered from a male donor with papillary thyroid cancer or a benign thyroid nodule (not recorded which). Some clones in this sample may be carry-over from other donors' samples. Sequencing was carried out using tumor tissue. This sequence joins TRBV27 and TRBJ1-6, with D perhaps TRBD1 (5 bases). The CDR3 DNA is TGTGCCAGCAGTTTATTTCCCCGTCAGGGTTCGAACTCACCCCTCCACTTT. It yields the protein CASSLFPRQGSNSPLHF.